This TCR beta chain was sequenced in a study of cytomegalovirus exposure and HLA in healthy donors. Study-level background: Later analysis reported that the 120 or so validation repertoires shared the platform of the roughly 710 first-cohort repertoires.

Libraries were prepared by immunoSEQ multiplex PCR; TCRdb keeps only in-frame clonotypes and omits some of them. Among 150,000 to 200,000 clones listed, more than 80% were seen once. About this clone itself: Other DNA sequences in this specimen translate into the identical CDR3.

The trim removed 0 bases at V and 4 bases at J, leaving 2 bases unmatched. Germline CDR1 SGDLS, CDR2 YYNGEE. This CDR3 region has 15 residues. Sequencing was performed on PBMCs. This chain connects TRBV9 to TRBJ2-7; TRBD2 matches at 12 bases. The sequence derives from a woman aged 18-29 years in good health and CMV-seropositive. CDR3 sequence reads: CASSVGGTSGYEQYF. The CDR3 bases are TGTGCCAGCAGCGTAGGGGGGACTAGCGGGTACGAGCAGTACTTC.